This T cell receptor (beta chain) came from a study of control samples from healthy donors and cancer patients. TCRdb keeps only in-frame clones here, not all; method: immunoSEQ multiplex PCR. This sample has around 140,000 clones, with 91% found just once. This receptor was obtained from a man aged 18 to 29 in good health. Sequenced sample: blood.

The CDR3 region is CASSFDGQAGYNEQFF. Here the CDR3 DNA reads TGTGCCAGCAGCTTTGACGGACAGGCGGGTTACAATGAGCAGTTCTTC. The chain carries TRBV5-4 and TRBJ2-1, with TRBD1 matching 7 bases. Germline CDR1 reads SGHNT; CDR2 reads YYREEE (reference sequence). The J segment lost 4 bases and the V segment lost 2 bases, leaving 9 bases of the junction unmatched. This CDR3 has 16 residues.